The entry that follows covers one TCR beta chain sequence. Clones were read by immunoSEQ multiplex PCR, and TCRdb kept only the in-frame ones, dropping some. The data hold about 240,000 clones, with roughly 80% observed a single time. This record comes from a study of blood T cell repertoires in COVID-19. The sequence was collected from a woman at least 80 years old with acute or convalescent COVID-19. Material for sequencing was peripheral blood.

The CDR3 loop is CASSEKANYGYTF. The CDR3 DNA reads TGTGCCAGCAGTGAAAAAGCGAACTATGGCTACACCTTC. The genes are TRBV2 and TRBJ1-2; D is undetermined. The CDR3 runs 13 residues. Trimming pared 2 bases from V and 2 bases from J, leaving 6 bases between. Germline V gives CDR1 SNHLY, CDR2 FYNNEI.